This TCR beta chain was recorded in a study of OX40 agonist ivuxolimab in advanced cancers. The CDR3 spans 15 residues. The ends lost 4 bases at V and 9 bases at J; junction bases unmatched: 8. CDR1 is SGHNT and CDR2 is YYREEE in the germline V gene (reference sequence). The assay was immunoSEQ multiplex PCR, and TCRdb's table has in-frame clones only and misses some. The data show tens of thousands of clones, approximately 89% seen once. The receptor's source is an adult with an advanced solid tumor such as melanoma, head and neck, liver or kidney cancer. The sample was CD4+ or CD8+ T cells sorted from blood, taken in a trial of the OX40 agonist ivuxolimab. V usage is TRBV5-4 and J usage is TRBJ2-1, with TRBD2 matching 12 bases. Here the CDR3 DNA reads TGTGCCAGCAGCGTTCTAGCGGGAGGGCCTGGTGAGCAGTTCTTC. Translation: CASSVLAGGPGEQFF.